The 4 T cell receptor beta chains given below trace back to one sample, sequenced in a study of T cell responses to AZD1222 COVID-19 vaccine (dated by TCRdb to about 2021). Reading the label with the study, this specimen's time point is: baseline before first vaccination. Libraries came from the immunoSEQ multiplex PCR assay. TCRdb took over this immuneACCESS table, retaining in-frame rearrangements with V and J assigned. Such tables are incomplete; in checked studies, under half of the missing clones stem from an unresolved V gene, and the remainder is unexplained. Within this sample are some 130,000 clones, with approximately 84% of them counted one time only. The top ten constitute approximately 20% of the sample. Sequenced material: peripheral blood, taken on day 0 of AZD1222 vaccination. All receptors come from an adult in good health.

The J gene is TRBJ1-1, the V gene TRBV29-1; no clear D gene. Trimming took off 8 bases at V and 11 bases at J, with 21 bases between the two ends. The CDR3 length is 12 residues. CDR1 and CDR2 (germline): SQVTM, ANQGSEA. The CDR3 coding sequence is TGCAGCTTCCGGACGGCCCTGGAATTCGCTTTCTTT. Protein sequence: CSFRTALEFAFF.

The chain recombines TRBV7-9 with TRBJ1-5; TRBD1 agrees at 9 bases. Germline V lookup: CDR1 SEHNR, CDR2 FQNEAQ (reference sequence). This CDR3 contains 14 residues. V trimming: 3 bases; J trimming: 6 bases; junction bases outside the gene matches: 3. The CDR3, as DNA: TGTGCCAGCAGCTTCGGACAGGGGATTCAGCCCCAGCATTTT. This gives the protein CASSFGQGIQPQHF.

The chain recombines TRBV28 with TRBJ2-4; tentatively, D is TRBD1 (6 bases). This CDR3 is built from 14 residues. Germline loops: CDR1 MDHEN, CDR2 SYDVKM. V lost 6 bases and J lost 3, with 12 bases in between. CDR3: CASRLQGNKNIQYF. The CDR3 DNA reads TGTGCCAGCAGATTACAGGGAAACAAAAACATTCAGTACTTC.

The chain uses TRBV4-1 and TRBJ2-1, with TRBD2 matching over 14 bases. Germline CDR1 and CDR2: MGHRA and YSYEKL. The CDR3 is made up of 17 amino acids. Losses at the gene ends were 0 bases for V and 4 bases for J; bases not matched to a gene: 2. CDR3 coding DNA: TGCGCCAGCAGCCAAGATGGGACTAGCGGGAGTTACAATGAGCAGTTCTTC. Its translation is CASSQDGTSGSYNEQFF.